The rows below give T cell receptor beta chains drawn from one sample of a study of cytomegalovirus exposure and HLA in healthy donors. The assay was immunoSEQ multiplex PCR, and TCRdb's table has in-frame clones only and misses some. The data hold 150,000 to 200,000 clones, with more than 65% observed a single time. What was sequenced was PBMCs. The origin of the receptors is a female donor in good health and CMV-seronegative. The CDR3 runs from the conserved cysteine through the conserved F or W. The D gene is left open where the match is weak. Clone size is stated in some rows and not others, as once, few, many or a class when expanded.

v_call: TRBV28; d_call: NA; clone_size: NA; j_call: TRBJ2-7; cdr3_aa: CASSRTVDYEQYF; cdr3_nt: TGTGCCAGCAGTCGGACAGTAGACTACGAGCAGTACTTC
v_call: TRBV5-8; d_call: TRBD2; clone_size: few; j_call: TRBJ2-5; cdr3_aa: CASSTGLAGGPETQYF; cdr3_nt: TGTGCCAGCAGCACGGGACTAGCGGGGGGGCCGGAGACCCAGTACTTC
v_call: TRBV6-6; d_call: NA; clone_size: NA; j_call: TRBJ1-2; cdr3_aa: CASSYTRSYGYTF; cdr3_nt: TGTGCCAGCAGTTACACCAGGTCCTATGGCTACACCTTC
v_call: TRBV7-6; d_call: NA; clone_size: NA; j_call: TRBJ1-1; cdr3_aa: CASSWEPNTEAFF; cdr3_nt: TGTGCCAGCAGCTGGGAGCCGAACACTGAAGCTTTCTTT
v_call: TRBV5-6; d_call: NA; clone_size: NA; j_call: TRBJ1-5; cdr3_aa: CASSVGSRQPQHF; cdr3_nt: TGTGCCAGCAGCGTAGGGAGTAGGCAGCCCCAGCATTTT
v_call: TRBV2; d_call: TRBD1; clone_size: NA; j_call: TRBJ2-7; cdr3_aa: CASTWVGTGSYEQYF; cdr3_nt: TGTGCCAGCACTTGGGTAGGGACAGGCTCCTACGAGCAGTACTTC
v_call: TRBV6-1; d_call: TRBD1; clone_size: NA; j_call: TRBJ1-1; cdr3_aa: CASSEWGTGGYNTEAFF; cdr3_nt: TGTGCCAGCAGTGAATGGGGGACAGGGGGGTATAACACTGAAGCTTTCTTT
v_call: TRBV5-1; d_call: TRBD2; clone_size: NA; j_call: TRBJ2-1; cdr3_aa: CASSELAGAHEQFF; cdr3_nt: TGCGCCAGCAGCGAACTAGCGGGGGCGCATGAGCAGTTCTTC
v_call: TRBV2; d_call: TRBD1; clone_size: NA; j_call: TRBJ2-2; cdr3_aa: CASSADRATGELFF; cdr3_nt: TGTGCCAGCAGCGCGGACAGGGCCACCGGGGAGCTGTTTTTT
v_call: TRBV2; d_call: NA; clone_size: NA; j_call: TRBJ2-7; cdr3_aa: CASSEVRYEQYF; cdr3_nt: TGTGCCAGCAGTGAGGTCAGGTACGAGCAGTACTTC
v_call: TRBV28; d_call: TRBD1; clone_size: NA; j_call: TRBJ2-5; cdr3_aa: CASSWRNYRGREETQYF; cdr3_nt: TGTGCCAGCAGTTGGAGGAACTACAGGGGGCGCGAGGAGACCCAGTACTTC
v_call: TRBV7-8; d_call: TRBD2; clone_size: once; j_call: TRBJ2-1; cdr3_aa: CASSGLAGYNEQFF; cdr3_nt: TGTGCCAGCAGTGGGCTAGCGGGTTACAATGAGCAGTTCTTC
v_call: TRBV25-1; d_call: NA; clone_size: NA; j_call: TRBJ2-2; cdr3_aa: CASSVGTLDRTGELFF; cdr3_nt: TGTGCCAGCAGTGTCGGGACACTCGACCGTACCGGGGAGCTGTTTTTT
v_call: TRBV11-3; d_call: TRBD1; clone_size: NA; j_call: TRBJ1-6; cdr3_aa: CASSGGQGNNSPLHF; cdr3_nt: TGTGCCAGCAGCGGGGGACAGGGGAATAATTCACCCCTCCACTTT
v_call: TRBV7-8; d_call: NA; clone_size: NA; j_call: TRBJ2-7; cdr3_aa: CASSPQRGGGTYEQYF; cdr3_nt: TGTGCCAGCAGCCCCCAGCGGGGCGGGGGCACCTACGAGCAGTACTTC
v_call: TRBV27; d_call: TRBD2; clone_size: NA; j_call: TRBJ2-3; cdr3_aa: CASSSLAGLGADTQYF; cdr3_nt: TGTGCCAGCAGTTCCCTAGCGGGCCTAGGCGCAGATACGCAGTATTTT
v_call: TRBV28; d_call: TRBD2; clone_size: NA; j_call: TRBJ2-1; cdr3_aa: CASSEREGGEQFF; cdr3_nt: TGTGCCAGCAGTGAGCGGGAGGGCGGTGAGCAGTTCTTC
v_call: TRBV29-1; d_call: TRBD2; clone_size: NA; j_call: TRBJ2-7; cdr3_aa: CSVGGSGRAFEQYF; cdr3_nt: TGCAGCGTTGGTGGTAGCGGGAGGGCTTTTGAGCAGTACTTC
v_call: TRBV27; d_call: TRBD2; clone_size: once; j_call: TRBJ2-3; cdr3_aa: CAIGGLAGITSTDTQYF; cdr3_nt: TGTGCCATTGGGGGTTTAGCGGGGATTACTAGCACAGATACGCAGTATTTT
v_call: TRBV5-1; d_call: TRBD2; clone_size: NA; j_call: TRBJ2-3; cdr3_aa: CASSPIGAGSYTDTQYF; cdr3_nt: TGCGCCAGCAGCCCAATAGGAGCGGGGTCGTACACAGATACGCAGTATTTT
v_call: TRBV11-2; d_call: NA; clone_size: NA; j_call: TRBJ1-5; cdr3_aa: CASSLRPADNQPQHF; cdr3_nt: TGTGCCAGCAGCTTACGGCCGGCGGACAATCAGCCCCAGCATTTT
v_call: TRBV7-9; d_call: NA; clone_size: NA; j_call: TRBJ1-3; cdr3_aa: CASSTGGSGNTIYF; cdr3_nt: TGTGCCAGCAGCACAGGTGGCTCTGGAAACACCATATATTTT
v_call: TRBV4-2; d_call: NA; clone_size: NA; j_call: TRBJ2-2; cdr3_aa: CASSQDITVRGSTGELFF; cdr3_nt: TGTGCCAGCAGCCAAGATATAACCGTTCGGGGTTCCACCGGGGAGCTGTTTTTT
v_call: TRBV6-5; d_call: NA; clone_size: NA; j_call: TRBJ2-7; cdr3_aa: CASSYSPGSYEQYF; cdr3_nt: TGTGCCAGCAGTTACTCGCCAGGCTCCTACGAGCAGTACTTC
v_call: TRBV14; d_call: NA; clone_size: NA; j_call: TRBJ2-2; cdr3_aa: CASSQAPPAGQTGELFF; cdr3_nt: TGTGCCAGCAGCCAAGCCCCCCCGGCGGGACAGACCGGGGAGCTGTTTTTT
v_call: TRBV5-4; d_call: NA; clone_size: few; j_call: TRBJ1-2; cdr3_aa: CASSRFESNYGYTF; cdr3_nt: TGTGCCAGCAGCCGCTTCGAGTCTAACTATGGCTACACCTTC
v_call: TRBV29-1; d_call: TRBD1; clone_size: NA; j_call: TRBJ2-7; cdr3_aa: CSVRQGTPYEQYF; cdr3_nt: TGCAGCGTTCGACAGGGGACGCCCTACGAGCAGTACTTC
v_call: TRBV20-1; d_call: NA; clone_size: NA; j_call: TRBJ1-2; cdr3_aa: CSARGPDGYTF; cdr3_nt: TGCAGTGCTAGAGGTCCTGATGGCTACACCTTC
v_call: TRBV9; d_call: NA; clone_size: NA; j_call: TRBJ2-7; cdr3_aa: CASSVDFGFVYEQYF; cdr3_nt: TGTGCCAGCAGCGTAGATTTCGGGTTTGTCTACGAGCAGTACTTC
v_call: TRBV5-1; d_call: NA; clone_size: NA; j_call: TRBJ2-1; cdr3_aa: CASSKGGPNEQFF; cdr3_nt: TGCGCCAGCAGCAAGGGGGGGCCCAATGAGCAGTTCTTC
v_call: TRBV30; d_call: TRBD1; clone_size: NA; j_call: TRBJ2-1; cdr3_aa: CAWSLSQAGGKQFF; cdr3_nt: TGTGCCTGGAGTCTCTCCCAAGCAGGGGGCAAGCAGTTCTTC
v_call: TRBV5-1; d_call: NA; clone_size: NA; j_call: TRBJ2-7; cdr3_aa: CASSLELAMTQEQYF; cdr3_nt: TGCGCCAGCAGCTTGGAACTAGCCATGACTCAGGAGCAGTACTTC
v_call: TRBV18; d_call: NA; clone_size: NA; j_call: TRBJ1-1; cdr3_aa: CASSPTSRMNTEAFF; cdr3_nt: TGTGCCAGCTCACCAACTAGCAGGATGAACACTGAAGCTTTCTTT
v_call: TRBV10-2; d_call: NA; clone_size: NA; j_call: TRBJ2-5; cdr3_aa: CASSDRGPQETQYF; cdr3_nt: TGCGCCAGCAGTGATCGGGGTCCCCAAGAGACCCAGTACTTC
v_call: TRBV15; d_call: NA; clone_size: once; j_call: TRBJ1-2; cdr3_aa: CATSRDQSPNYGYTF; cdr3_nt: TGTGCCACCAGCAGAGATCAATCCCCTAACTATGGCTACACCTTC
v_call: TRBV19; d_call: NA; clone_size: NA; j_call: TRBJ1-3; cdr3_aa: CASSERAPSGNTIYF; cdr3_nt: TGTGCCAGTAGTGAGAGGGCGCCCTCTGGAAACACCATATATTTT
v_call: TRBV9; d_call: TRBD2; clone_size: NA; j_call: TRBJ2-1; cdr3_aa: CASSPSGGPHNEQFF; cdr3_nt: TGTGCCAGCAGCCCCTCGGGGGGGCCTCACAATGAGCAGTTCTTC
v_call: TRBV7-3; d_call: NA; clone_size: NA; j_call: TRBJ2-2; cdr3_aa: CASSPTGNTGELFF; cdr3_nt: TGTGCCAGCAGCCCGACAGGGAACACCGGGGAGCTGTTTTTT
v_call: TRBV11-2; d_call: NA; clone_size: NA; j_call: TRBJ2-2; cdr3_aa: CASSFGRSGTTGELFF; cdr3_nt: TGTGCCAGCAGCTTCGGCCGGAGCGGGACAACCGGGGAGCTGTTTTTT
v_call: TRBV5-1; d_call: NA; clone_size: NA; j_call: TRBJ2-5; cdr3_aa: CASSLGFQGETQYF; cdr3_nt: TGCGCCAGCAGCTTGGGTTTTCAGGGAGAGACCCAGTACTTC
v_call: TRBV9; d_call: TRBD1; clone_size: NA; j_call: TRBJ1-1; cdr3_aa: CASSLGQGAQDTEAFF; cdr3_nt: TGTGCCAGCAGCCTGGGACAGGGGGCGCAGGACACTGAAGCTTTCTTT
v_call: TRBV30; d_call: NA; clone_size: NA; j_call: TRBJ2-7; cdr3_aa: CAWSHLSYEQYF; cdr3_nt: TGTGCCTGGAGCCATCTCTCCTACGAGCAGTACTTC
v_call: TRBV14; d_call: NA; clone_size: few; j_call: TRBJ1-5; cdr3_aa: CASSQVGGQPQHF; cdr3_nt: TGTGCCAGCAGCCAAGTTGGAGGTCAGCCCCAGCATTTT
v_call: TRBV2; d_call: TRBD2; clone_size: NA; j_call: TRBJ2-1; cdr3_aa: CASSAGTSGAYNEQFF; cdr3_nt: TGTGCCAGCAGTGCCGGGACTAGCGGAGCCTACAATGAGCAGTTCTTC
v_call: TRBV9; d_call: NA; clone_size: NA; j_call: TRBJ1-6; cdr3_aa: CASSVGRARGVPNNSPLHF; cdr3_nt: TGTGCCAGCAGCGTAGGCAGGGCTCGGGGGGTCCCTAATAATTCACCCCTCCACTTT
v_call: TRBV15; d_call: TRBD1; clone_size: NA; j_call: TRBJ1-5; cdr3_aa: CATSRDGQGVQPQHF; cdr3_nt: TGTGCCACCAGCAGAGACGGACAGGGGGTTCAGCCCCAGCATTTT
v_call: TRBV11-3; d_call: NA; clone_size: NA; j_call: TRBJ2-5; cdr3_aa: CASSFGQGNYKETQYF; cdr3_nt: TGTGCCAGCAGCTTCGGCCAGGGAAATTATAAAGAGACCCAGTACTTC
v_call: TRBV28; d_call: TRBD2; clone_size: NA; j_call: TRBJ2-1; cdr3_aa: CASSFLAGGTYNEQFF; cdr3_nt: TGTGCCAGCAGCTTCCTAGCGGGAGGGACATACAATGAGCAGTTCTTC
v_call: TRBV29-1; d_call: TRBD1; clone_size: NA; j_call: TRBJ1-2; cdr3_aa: CSVDSGQGFYGYTF; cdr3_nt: TGCAGCGTTGATTCGGGACAGGGTTTCTATGGCTACACCTTC
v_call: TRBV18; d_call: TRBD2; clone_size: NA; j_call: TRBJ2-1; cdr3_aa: CASSPGLAEFNEQFF; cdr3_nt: TGTGCCAGCTCACCCGGACTAGCGGAGTTCAATGAGCAGTTCTTC
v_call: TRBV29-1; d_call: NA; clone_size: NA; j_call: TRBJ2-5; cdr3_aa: CSVDQGRETQYF; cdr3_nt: TGCAGCGTTGATCAGGGGCGAGAGACCCAGTACTTC
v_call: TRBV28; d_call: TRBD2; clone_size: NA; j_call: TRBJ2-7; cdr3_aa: CASSLGLLYEQYF; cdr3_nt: TGTGCCAGCAGTTTGGGACTACTATACGAGCAGTACTTC